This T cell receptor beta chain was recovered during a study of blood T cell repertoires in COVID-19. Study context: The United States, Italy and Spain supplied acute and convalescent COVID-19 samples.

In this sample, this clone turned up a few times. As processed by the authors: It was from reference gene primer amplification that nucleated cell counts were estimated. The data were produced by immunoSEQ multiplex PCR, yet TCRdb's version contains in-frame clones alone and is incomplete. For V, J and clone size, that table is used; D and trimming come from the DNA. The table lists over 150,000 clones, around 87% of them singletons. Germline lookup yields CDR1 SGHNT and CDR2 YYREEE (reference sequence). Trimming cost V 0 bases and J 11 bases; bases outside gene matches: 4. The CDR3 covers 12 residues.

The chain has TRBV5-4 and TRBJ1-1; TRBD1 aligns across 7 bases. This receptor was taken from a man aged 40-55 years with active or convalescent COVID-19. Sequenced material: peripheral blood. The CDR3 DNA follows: TGTGCCAGCAGCTTGGTAGGGGGCATGGCTTTCTTT. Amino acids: CASSLVGGMAFF.